This note documents a single TCR beta chain sequence. Its matching antigen is unknown. CDR3 size: 15 residues. The V end lost 2 bases, the J end lost 2 bases, and 13 bases lay between the germline ends. The V gene's germline CDR1 is SGHTA and CDR2 FQGNSA. Healthy bone marrow donors made up the cohort. Donors were nominally healthy when sampled, though unrecorded immune exposures were likely. The data are from a study of cytomegalovirus exposure and HLA in healthy donors. Study observations and caveats: Earlier analysis found most TCR beta V segments productive about 87% or about 30% of the time.

This PCR relied on a set of 60 Vbeta primers and 13 Jbeta primers. Repertoires were generated with immunoSEQ multiplex PCR, while TCRdb's copy carries only in-frame clones and drops some. The data hold 150,000 to 200,000 clones, with around 68% observed a single time. The source is a man aged 25-45 years in good health and CMV-seropositive. The sequenced material came from PBMCs. V gene TRBV7-2 combines with J gene TRBJ2-7, with D hard to call. The CDR3, as DNA: TGTGCCAGCAGCTTATTCCCCAGACTTACCTACGAGCAGTACTTC. Its translation: CASSLFPRLTYEQYF.